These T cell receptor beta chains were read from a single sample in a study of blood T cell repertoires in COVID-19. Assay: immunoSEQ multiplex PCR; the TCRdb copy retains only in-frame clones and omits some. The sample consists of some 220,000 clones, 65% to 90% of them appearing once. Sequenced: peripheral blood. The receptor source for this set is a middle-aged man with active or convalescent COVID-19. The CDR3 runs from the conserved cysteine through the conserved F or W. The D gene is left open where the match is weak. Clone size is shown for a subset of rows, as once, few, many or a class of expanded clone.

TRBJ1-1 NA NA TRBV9 TGTGCCAGCAGCACTGCAGGGCACACTGAAGCTTTCTTT CASSTAGHTEAFF
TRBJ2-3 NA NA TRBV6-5 TGTGCCAGCAGTTTCGCCGGGTCGGCGAAAGATACGCAGTATTTT CASSFAGSAKDTQYF
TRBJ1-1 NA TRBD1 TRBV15 TGTGCCACCAGCAGAGATAAAAGGGACAGGGAAGCTTTCTTT CATSRDKRDREAFF
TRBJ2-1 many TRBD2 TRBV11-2 TGTGCCAGCAGCCCGGGACTAGCGGGAGGCCCCTACAATGAGCAGTTCTTC CASSPGLAGGPYNEQFF
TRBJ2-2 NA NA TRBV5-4 TGTGCCAGCAGCTTGGATTCGGGACAATCGGACACCGGGGAGCTGTTTTTT CASSLDSGQSDTGELFF
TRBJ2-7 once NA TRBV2 TGTGCCAGCAGGCGGGAAACAGGGGCCTACGAGCAGTACTTC CASRRETGAYEQYF
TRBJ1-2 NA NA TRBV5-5 TGTGCCAGCAGCCCCATTTCCGCAGACAGCTATGGCTACACCTTC CASSPISADSYGYTF
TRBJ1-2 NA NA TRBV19 TGTGCCAGTACCTCACTCCTGGATGGCTACACCTTC CASTSLLDGYTF
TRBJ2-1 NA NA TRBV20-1 TGCAGTGCTAGTACCCGGGGGAAAAGGGACAATGAGCAGTTCTTC CSASTRGKRDNEQFF
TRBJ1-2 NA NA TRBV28 TGTGCCAGCAGCCGATCAAACGGGGGGGATAATGGCTACACCTTC CASSRSNGGDNGYTF
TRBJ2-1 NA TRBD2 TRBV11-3 TGTGCCAGCAGCTCGGGGGGACTAGCGGGAGGAGGTGAGCAGTTCTTC CASSSGGLAGGGEQFF
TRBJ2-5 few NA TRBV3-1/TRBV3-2 TGTGCCAGCAGCCACCTAGGGGGTTGGGAAGAGACCCAGTACTTC CASSHLGGWEETQYF
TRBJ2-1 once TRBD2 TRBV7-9 TGTGCCAGCAGCCCAGAGCGGGAAGGGCAGTTCTTC CASSPEREGQFF
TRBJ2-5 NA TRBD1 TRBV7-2 TGTGCCAGCAGCTTCTGGCCAGGGGGATCCCTTGAGACCCAGTACTTC CASSFWPGGSLETQYF
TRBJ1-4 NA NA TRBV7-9 TGTGCCAGCAGCCTCAACAACGGGGGGACGGGTGAAAAACTGTTTTTT CASSLNNGGTGEKLFF
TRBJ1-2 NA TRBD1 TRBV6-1 TGTGCCAGCAGTGATGACAGGGTTGACTATGGCTACACCTTC CASSDDRVDYGYTF
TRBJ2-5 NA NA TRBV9 TGTGCCAGCAGCGGCGGAAGGGCCCTAGGGGTAGAGACCCAGTACTTC CASSGGRALGVETQYF
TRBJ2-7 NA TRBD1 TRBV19 TGTGCCAGTACCCCGACAGGGTCCAGCTACGAGCAGTACTTC CASTPTGSSYEQYF
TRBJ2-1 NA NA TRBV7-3 TGTGCCAGCAGCTTAACGGTCTCGAGATACAATGAGCAGTTCTTC CASSLTVSRYNEQFF
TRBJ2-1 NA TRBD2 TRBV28 TGTGGGGTCTCTAGCGGGAGCGGGTTTCGGAATGAGCAGTTCTTC CGVSSGSGFRNEQFF
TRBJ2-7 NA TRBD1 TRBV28 TGTGCCAGCAGTTCGCCGACAGGGGCCCACGAGCAGTACTTC CASSSPTGAHEQYF
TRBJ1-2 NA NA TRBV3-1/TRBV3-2 TGTGCCAGCAGCCAACAGGGGACCGGCTACACCTTC CASSQQGTGYTF
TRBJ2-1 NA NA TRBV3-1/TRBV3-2 TGTGCCAGCGGAGACCCTTACAATGAGCAGTTCTTC CASGDPYNEQFF
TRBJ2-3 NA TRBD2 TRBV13 TGTGCCAGCAGCTTACTAGCGGGAAGCACAGATACGCAGTATTTT CASSLLAGSTDTQYF
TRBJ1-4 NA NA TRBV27 TGTGCCAGCAGTTTATCCAGGGGAACTAATGAAAAACTGTTTTTT CASSLSRGTNEKLFF
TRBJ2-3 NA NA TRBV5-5 TGTGCCAGCAGTCCTACAGGCTCTTTAGATACGCAGTATTTT CASSPTGSLDTQYF
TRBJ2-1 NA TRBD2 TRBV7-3 TGTGCCAGCAGCTTAGATGGGCTAGCGGATTACAATGAGCAGTTCTTC CASSLDGLADYNEQFF
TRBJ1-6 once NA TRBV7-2 TGTGCCAGCAGCCCCAACAGGGTGGGGAATAATTCACCCCTCCACTTT CASSPNRVGNNSPLHF
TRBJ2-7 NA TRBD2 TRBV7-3 TGTGCCAGCACCACTTACCGTCTAGCGGCGAACGCAAGCGAGCAGTACTTC CASTTYRLAANASEQYF
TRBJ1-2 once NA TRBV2 TGTGCCAGCACCGGACAGCCGAACTATGGCTACACCTTC CASTGQPNYGYTF
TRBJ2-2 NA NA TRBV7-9 TGTGCCAGCAGCTTAGGAGGATACACCGGGGAGCTGTTTTTT CASSLGGYTGELFF
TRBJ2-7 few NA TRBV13 TGTGCCAGCAGCTCCCGGGGTAGCCTATCCTACGAGCAGTACTTC CASSSRGSLSYEQYF
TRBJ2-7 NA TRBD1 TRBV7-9 TGTGCCAGCAGCTCGACAGGGAAGGACTACGAGCAGTACTTC CASSSTGKDYEQYF
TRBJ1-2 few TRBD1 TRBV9 TGTGCCAGCAGGGGACAGATCAATGGCTACACCTTC CASRGQINGYTF
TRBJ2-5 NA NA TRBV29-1 TGCAGCGTTGAGGAGGTCCTCAGGCAAGAGACCCAGTACTTC CSVEEVLRQETQYF
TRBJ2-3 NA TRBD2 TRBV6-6 TGTGCCAGCGGGGGGGAGTGGGACACAGATACGCAGTATTTT CASGGEWDTDTQYF
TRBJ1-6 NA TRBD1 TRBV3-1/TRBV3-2 TGTGCCAGCAGCCTCGGACAGGGAGGCGCTTCACCCCTCCACTTT CASSLGQGGASPLHF
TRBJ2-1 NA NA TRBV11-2 TGTGCCAGCAGCTTAGGGGCGCCTGGGCAGTTCTTC CASSLGAPGQFF
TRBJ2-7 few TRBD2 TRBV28 TGTGCCAGCACCCCCCGGACTAGCGGATTTACCTACGAGCAGTACTTC CASTPRTSGFTYEQYF
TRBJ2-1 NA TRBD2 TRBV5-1 TGCGCCAGCAGCGTAACTAGCGGGGGGTACAATGAGCAGTTCTTC CASSVTSGGYNEQFF
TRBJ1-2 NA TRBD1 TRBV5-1 TGCGCCAGCACCGCCGGACAGGGGGTCTATGGCTACACCTTC CASTAGQGVYGYTF
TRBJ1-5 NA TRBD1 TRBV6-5 TGTGCCAGCATTGCCGGGACAGATGTTAATCAGCCCCAGCATTTT CASIAGTDVNQPQHF
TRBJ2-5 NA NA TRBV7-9 TGTGCCAGCAGCTTTAGTTTCGGAGAGACCCAGTACTTC CASSFSFGETQYF
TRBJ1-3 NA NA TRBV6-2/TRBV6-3 TGTGCCAGCAGCTATGGGAGGAGCTCTGGAAACACCATATATTTT CASSYGRSSGNTIYF
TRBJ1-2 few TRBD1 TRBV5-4 TGTGCCAGCAGCTTCGGGGACAGGGGAGGGCTGGACTATGGCTACACCTTC CASSFGDRGGLDYGYTF
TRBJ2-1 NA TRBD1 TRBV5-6 TGTGCCAGCAGCGGGACAGGGGGCTTAGCTAACAATGAGCAGTTCTTC CASSGTGGLANNEQFF
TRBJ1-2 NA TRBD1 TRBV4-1 TGCGCCAGCAGCCAGTCAGGGGGACAGGGCTACTATGGCTACACCTTC CASSQSGGQGYYGYTF
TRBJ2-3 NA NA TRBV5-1 TGCGCCAGCAGTTTATTTACTAGCACAGATACGCAGTATTTT CASSLFTSTDTQYF
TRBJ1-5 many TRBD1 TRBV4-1 TGCGCCAGCAGCAATAGTGTAGGGGGCTATCAGCCCCAGCATTTT CASSNSVGGYQPQHF
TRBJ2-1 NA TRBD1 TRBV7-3 TGTGCCAGCAGTCAGACAGGGGGTTACAATGAGCAGTTCTTC CASSQTGGYNEQFF
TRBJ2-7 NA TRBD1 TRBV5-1 TGCGCCAGCAGCTTGGGAGGGGGCGTGGGCGAGCAGTACTTC CASSLGGGVGEQYF
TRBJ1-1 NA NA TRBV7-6 TGTGCCAGCAGCAAGGAGGGTTCCAACACTGAAGCTTTCTTT CASSKEGSNTEAFF
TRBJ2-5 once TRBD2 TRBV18 TGTGCCAGCTCACCAGCAGCGGGAGTTCAAGAGACCCAGTACTTC CASSPAAGVQETQYF
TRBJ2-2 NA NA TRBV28 TGTGCCAGCAGTTTATACAGGGAAGAAGCCGGGGAGCTGTTTTTT CASSLYREEAGELFF
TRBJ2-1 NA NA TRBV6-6 TGTGCCAGCAGTTACGCAGGTGAGCAGTTCTTC CASSYAGEQFF
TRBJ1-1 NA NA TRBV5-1 TGCGCCAGCAGCATGGTACCGACTGGGAACACTGAAGCTTTCTTT CASSMVPTGNTEAFF